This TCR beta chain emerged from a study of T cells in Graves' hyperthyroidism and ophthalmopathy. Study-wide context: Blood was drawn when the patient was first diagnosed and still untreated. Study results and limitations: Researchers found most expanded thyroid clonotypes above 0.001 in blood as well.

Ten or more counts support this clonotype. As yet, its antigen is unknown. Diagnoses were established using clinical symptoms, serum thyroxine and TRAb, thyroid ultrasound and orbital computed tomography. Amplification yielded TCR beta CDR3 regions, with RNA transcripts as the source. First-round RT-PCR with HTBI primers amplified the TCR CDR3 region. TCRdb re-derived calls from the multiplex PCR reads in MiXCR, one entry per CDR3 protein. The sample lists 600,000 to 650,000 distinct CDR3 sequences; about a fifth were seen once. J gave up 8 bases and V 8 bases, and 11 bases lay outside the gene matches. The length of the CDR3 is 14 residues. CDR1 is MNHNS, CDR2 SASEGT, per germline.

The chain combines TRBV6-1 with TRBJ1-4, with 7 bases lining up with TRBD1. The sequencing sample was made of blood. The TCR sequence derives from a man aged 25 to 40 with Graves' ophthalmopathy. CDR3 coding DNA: TGTGCCAGCTCTAAACCAGGGGGATCGGAAAAACTGTTTTTT. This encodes CASSKPGGSEKLFF.